The entry below describes one T cell receptor (beta chain). Its antigen target is currently unknown. Base qualities were left out, and no much larger clone turns up one base away. The sample belongs to a study of shared clonotypes between healthy human individuals (dated by TCRdb to the early 2020s). About the study as a whole: Two women and a few men aged 18 to 49 years were included in the cohort. Per donor, three plates each were used for CD4 naive and CD4 memory, two for CD8 naive, and one for CD8 memory. To increase sequencing depth and limit assay-specific biases, TCR repertoire library preparation and sequencing were carried out by different laboratories using diverse techniques. To estimate repertoire size and how much clonotypes are shared between individuals, the study performed deep sequencing of blood TCR repertoires from a few healthy adults. Each donor's leukapheresis produced roughly between roughly 0.85 and 10 billion PBMCs.

The CDR3 contains 13 residues, cysteine and phenylalanine counted. Just the 39-base CDR3 DNA is kept, in frame starting at base 1. V lost 4 bases and J lost 7 bases; the stretch between them is 13 bases long. In the germline V gene, CDR1 corresponds to SGHDN and CDR2 to FVKESK. Using the deep immunoSEQ assay, TCR CDR3 regions were amplified from genomic DNA by multiplex PCR. Extracted genomic DNA from each cell subset was distributed evenly across all wells of several immunoSEQ 96-well plates, and each plate was treated as a replicate. For sorted subsets, about 210 ng of genomic DNA, equivalent to roughly 33,000 T cell genomes, went into each replicate PCR. Purified libraries were quantified with a Qubit 3.0 fluorometer, sized on a Bioanalyzer 2100, and re-quantified with the KAPA Library Quantification kit. Every immunoSEQ 96-well plate was sequenced on a separate single-read 150-cycle Illumina NextSeq 550 flow cell. The published analysis was carried out like this. The immunoSEQ output contained only junctional sequences without quality scores, so filtering could not match that applied to full-length reads. Sequences were annotated with PyIR, a Python wrapper for IgBLAST v1.9, using IMGT germline references to assign V/J genes and CDR3. Reads with weak V/J assignments (E-value above 1e-6), missing CDR3, stop codons, out-of-frame junctions, or ambiguous translated residues were removed. V3J clonotypes were defined by identical inferred V gene, J gene, and CDR3 amino acid sequence. Percentage overlap between repertoires was calculated by dividing the number of shared unique clonotypes by the size of the smaller repertoire. RTK rarefaction, the Chao1 estimator, and Recon v2.1 estimates of unobserved clonotypes were used to assess repertoire richness. Generation probabilities were computed with OLGA for all TCRbeta clonotypes obtained by the gDNA method from a handful of donors. TCRdb holds this immuneACCESS table with in-frame rearrangements only. Some clones are missing; in checked studies, unresolved V genes explain under half, and the rest has no known cause. V, J and clone size are taken as reported in that table, and D and trimming were inferred from the DNA itself. The sample profile shows 1.5 million to 2.5 million clones; less than 95% of them were found once. In total, the top ten clones hold under 1.5% of the sample.

Study-level results and caveats: Larger estimated clonotype richness was generally found for naive subsets than for memory subsets. Because the study included only a small number of donors, the genetic and exposure-history diversity represented was limited. Across four donors, around 5% of naive CD4, 3% to 3.5% of naive CD8, 2.3% of memory CD4, and about 0.4% of memory CD8 clonotypes were shared. Sampling was restricted to blood, and TCR repertoires in tissues likely differ from the TCR repertoires found in blood. Compared with non-shared clonotypes, the clonotypes found in all four sorted-subset donors had higher generation probabilities. Rarefaction of sorted-subset datasets indicated incomplete sequencing despite the large sequencing depth. Pairwise subsampling indicated that sequencing depth was expected to affect the degree of clonotype sharing among donors.

CD8 naive samples were CD45RO-negative cells positively selected for CCR7, giving a CD45RA+CCR7+ population that excluded TemRA cells. The donors were healthy, HIV-negative adults who had no recently reported acute infections or vaccinations. Every donor was a Caucasian adult living in Nashville, Tennessee, USA. After blood collection by leukapheresis, PBMCs were isolated using Ficoll-Histopaque density gradient centrifugation and then cryopreserved in the vapor phase of liquid nitrogen. Analytical flow cytometry was used to check the purity and quantity of every magnetically sorted T cell population. Each sorted fraction had its genomic DNA isolated and then quantified by UV absorbance on a Nanodrop 2000c.

The sequence came from a man aged 18 to 29 in good health. Sequenced input: naive CD8+ T cells sorted from blood. What this sample's cell subset or site label stands for: CD45RA+CCR7+. The chain is made from TRBV14 and TRBJ2-5; perhaps TRBD2 is the D gene, with 5 bases matching. The DNA sequence is TGTGCCAGCAGCCCCGGGATGGACGGGACCCAGTACTTC. It is translated as CASSPGMDGTQYF.